The 4 T cell receptor beta chains in this list originate from one sample, sequenced in a study of PD-1 blockade in classical Hodgkin lymphoma. Relapses following autologous stem cell transplantation were seen in all patients, with brentuximab vedotin exposure varying. Assay used: immunoSEQ multiplex PCR; TCRdb lists only in-frame clones, some missing. Among roughly 100,000 clones listed, around 89% were seen once. Material: peripheral blood mononuclear cells (PBMCs), obtained before the second cycle of nivolumab. Receptor source: a human donor with classical Hodgkin lymphoma.

This sequence joins TRBV14 and TRBJ2-1, with D unclear. V was shortened by 3 bases and J by 7 bases, with 16 bases between the two germline ends. The CDR3 totals 15 residues. Per the germline V gene, CDR1 is SGHDN and CDR2 is FVKESK. The CDR3 nucleotides are TGTGCCAGCAGCCAGTTCTCGTGGGTGGAGAATGAGCAGTTCTTC. Translating gives CASSQFSWVENEQFF.

This chain uses TRBV18 with TRBJ2-7, with TRBD2 matching 9 bases. Germline V lookup: CDR1 KGHSH, CDR2 LQKENI. V shed 3 bases and J 0 bases; nucleotides not matched to a gene: 12. The CDR3 totals 18 residues. CDR3 in amino acids: CASSPPWSSGVSSYEQYF. The CDR3 nucleotides are TGTGCCAGCTCACCTCCATGGTCTAGCGGGGTGAGCTCCTACGAGCAGTACTTC.

This clone has a single count. The DNA of the CDR3 is TGTGCCAGCAGCCCCCACCCTAGCGGGGGGTCCGGGGAGCTGTTTTTT. Its translation: CASSPHPSGGSGELFF. The chain combines TRBV9 with TRBJ2-2; TRBD2 matches 11 bases. The germline V gene has CDR1 SGDLS and CDR2 YYNGEE. This CDR3 is built from 16 residues. The V segment lost 4 bases and the J segment 6 bases; nucleotides outside the gene matches: 8.

The chain is built from TRBV5-1 and TRBJ1-2; tentatively, D is TRBD1 (6 bases). V was trimmed by 4 bases and J by 3 bases, leaving 16 bases between them. The CDR3 covers 15 residues. The germline gives CDR1 SGHRS, CDR2 YFSETQ. This chain's CDR3 is CASSPDGGRDYGYTF. The CDR3, as DNA: TGCGCCAGCAGCCCCGACGGGGGGCGCGACTATGGCTACACCTTC. Full variable domain (remainder filled in from reference TRBV5-1 and TRBJ1-2): KAGVTQTPRYLIKTRGQQVTLSCSPISGHRSVSWYQQTPGQGLQFLFEYFSETQRNKGNFPGRFSGRQFSNSRSEMNVSTLELGDSALYLCASSPDGGRDYGYTFGSGTRLTVV.